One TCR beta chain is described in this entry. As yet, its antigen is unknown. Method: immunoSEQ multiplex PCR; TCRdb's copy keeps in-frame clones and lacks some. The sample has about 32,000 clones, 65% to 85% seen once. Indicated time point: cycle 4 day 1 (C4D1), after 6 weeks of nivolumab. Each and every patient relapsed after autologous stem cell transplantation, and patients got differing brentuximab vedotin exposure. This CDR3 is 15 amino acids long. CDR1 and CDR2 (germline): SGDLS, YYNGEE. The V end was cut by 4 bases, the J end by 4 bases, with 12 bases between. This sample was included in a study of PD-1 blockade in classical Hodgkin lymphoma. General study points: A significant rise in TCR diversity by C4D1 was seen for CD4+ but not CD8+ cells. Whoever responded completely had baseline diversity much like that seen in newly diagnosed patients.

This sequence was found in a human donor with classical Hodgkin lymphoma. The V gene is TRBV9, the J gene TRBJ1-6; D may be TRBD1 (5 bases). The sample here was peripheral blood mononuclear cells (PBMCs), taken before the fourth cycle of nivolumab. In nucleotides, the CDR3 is TGTGCCAGCAGCCCCCGGGACTCTTATAATTCACCCCTCCACTTT. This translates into CASSPRDSYNSPLHF.